This T cell receptor beta chain was identified during a study of molecular identifiers for immune sequencing clone quantification. TCRdb called the PCR reads again in MiXCR, with one record for every CDR3 protein. The table lists about half a million distinct CDR3 sequences, over 20% of them singletons. This clonotype was observed at least ten times. V was pared by 5 bases and J by 0 bases, with 13 bases between. The CDR3 loop spans 16 amino acids. Germline V gene lookup returns CDR1 SEHNR and CDR2 FQNEAQ (reference sequence). The sample was naive CD8+ T cells from blood, with Jurkat cell RNA spiked in. Subset noted: FACS-sorted CD8+CD4-CCR7+CD45RA+ naive T cells. The origin of this receptor is a human donor in good health. Some libraries in this study had Jurkat cell RNA spiked in. The genes are TRBV7-9 and TRBJ1-4; possibly TRBD1 for D (5 bases). CDR3 sequence: CASSPGTLATNEKLFF. DNA of the CDR3: TGTGCCAGCAGCCCTGGGACGCTTGCAACTAATGAAAAACTGTTTTTT.